This entry lists 25 T cell receptor beta chains sequenced from one sample in a study of cytomegalovirus exposure and HLA in healthy donors (dated by TCRdb to 2016 to 2017). The method behind the library was the immunoSEQ multiplex PCR assay. For the multiplex PCR, a mixture combining 60 forward primers for TCR Vbeta segments and 13 reverse primers for TCR Jbeta segments was used. This immuneACCESS table, as held by TCRdb, lists in-frame sequences with V and J called but not all clones. Of the missing ones, under half trace to an unresolved V gene in checked studies; the others have no known cause. The sample contains more than 100,000 clones, 75% to 90% of them found a single time. The ten largest clones represent 8.8% of the sample. The sample comprised PBMCs. These receptors all stem from a female donor in good health and CMV-seropositive.

This clone occurred a few times. The J gene is TRBJ2-7, the V gene TRBV18; D unresolved. This CDR3 is built from 13 residues. Between the trimmed V and J ends, which lost 1 base and 2 bases, there was a span of 6 bases. The germline gives CDR1 KGHSH, CDR2 LQKENI. The CDR3 sequence is CASSPQETYEQYF. The CDR3 region has the DNA TGTGCCAGCTCACCACAAGAGACCTACGAGCAGTACTTC.

V and J are TRBV7-7 and TRBJ2-5; tentative D call: TRBD1 (5 bases). Germline lookup yields CDR1 SSHAT and CDR2 FNYEAQ (reference sequence). The CDR3 is made up of 15 amino acids. Trimming cost V 4 bases and J 4 bases, with 16 bases left between them. CDR3 sequence (DNA): TGTGCCAGCAGCTCCGGGCAGGGTTCGGGAGAGACCCAGTACTTC. Protein product: CASSSGQGSGETQYF.

The chain couples TRBV6-5 to TRBJ1-2, with 7 nucleotides matching TRBD1. Germline V CDR1 and CDR2: MNHEY, SVGAGI. V gave up 5 bases and J gave up 6 bases; unmatched junction bases: 12. This CDR3 comprises 15 residues. The CDR3 spells CASSPRTGEPDGYTF. CDR3 DNA sequence: TGTGCCAGCAGTCCTCGGACAGGCGAACCGGATGGCTACACCTTC.

The CDR3 region has the DNA TGCGCCAGCAGCCAAGGGACTAGCGGGGGGGTGGCCTACAATGAGCAGTTCTTC. It codes for CASSQGTSGGVAYNEQFF. V and J are TRBV4-1 and TRBJ2-1; 15 nucleotides match TRBD2. CDR1 and CDR2 from the germline V gene are MGHRA and YSYEKL. V shed 1 base, J shed 2 bases, and the junction held 3 bases outside the gene matches. This CDR3 comprises 18 residues.

The chain recombines TRBV30 with TRBJ1-2, with D possibly matching TRBD1 (6 bases). CDR3 length: 14 residues. With 0 bases removed from V and 8 bases from J, the gap between germline ends came to 16 bases. The germline gives CDR1 GTSNPN, CDR2 SVGIG (reference sequence). The CDR3 coding sequence is TGTGCCTGGAGTGTACAGGCAGGGGTCGGAGGCTACACCTTC. Its translation: CAWSVQAGVGGYTF.

J is TRBJ2-5 and V is TRBV29-1; 7 bases match TRBD2. J lost 3 bases, V lost 7 bases, and 8 bases had no gene match. The CDR3 covers 13 residues. Germline assignment: CDR1 SQVTM and CDR2 ANQGSEA. The CDR3 DNA follows: TGCAGCGCCCGACGGGGGGTAGAAGAGACCCAGTACTTC. Protein product: CSARRGVEETQYF.

In DNA form, the CDR3 reads TGCGCCAGCAGCTTCCTAGCGGGGGAGGGCAATGAGCAGTTCTTC. This codes for CASSFLAGEGNEQFF. The V call is TRBV5-1, the J call TRBJ2-1; 10 bases agree with TRBD2. This CDR3 region has 15 residues. The V and J ends lost 2 bases and 6 bases, in that order; junction bases with no gene match: 5. Germline-derived CDR1 and CDR2 are SGHRS and YFSETQ.

This clone has just a few counts. This sequence joins TRBV19 and TRBJ2-1, with D possibly being TRBD2 (7 bases). The length of the CDR3 is 16 residues. Germline CDR1 and CDR2: LNHDA and SQIVND (reference sequence). The V gene lost 1 base and the J gene lost 3 bases, with 13 bases spanning the gap. DNA of the CDR3: TGTGCCAGTAGTATAGCTGGGGGGGCTAACTACAATGAGCAGTTCTTC. This gives the protein CASSIAGGANYNEQFF.

This clone was found once. The chain employs TRBV19 and TRBJ1-4; D gene unclear. Between the trimmed V and J ends, which lost 3 bases and 0 bases, there was a span of 11 bases. The CDR3 totals 16 residues. Germline loops: CDR1 LNHDA, CDR2 SQIVND (reference sequence). The CDR3 nucleotides are TGTGCCAGTAGTATTCCCCGAGCCGCAACTAATGAAAAACTGTTTTTT. Translating it yields CASSIPRAATNEKLFF.

The sample holds one count of this clone. The rearrangement uses TRBV9 and TRBJ2-2; D unclear. V dropped 3 bases and J dropped 1 base, with 16 bases sitting between them. The germline gives CDR1 SGDLS, CDR2 YYNGEE. The CDR3 is made up of 17 amino acids. CDR3 in DNA: TGTGCCAGCAGCGCGGCCGCGAAGAGACTGAACACCGGGGAGCTGTTTTTT. This codes for CASSAAAKRLNTGELFF.

V usage is TRBV6-1 and J usage is TRBJ1-1, with 9 bases lining up with TRBD1. The trim removed 9 bases at V and 4 bases at J, leaving 6 bases unmatched. The length of the CDR3 is 13 residues. Germline V gene lookup returns CDR1 MNHNS and CDR2 SASEGT. For the CDR3, the DNA is TGTGCCAGTCACAGGGGGCTCGGCACTGAAGCTTTCTTT. Its translation is CASHRGLGTEAFF.

The genes are TRBV7-2 and TRBJ2-3; D unclear. V was cut by 2 bases and J by 7 bases, with 10 bases left in between. Germline loops: CDR1 SGHTA, CDR2 FQGNSA. The CDR3 has 13 amino acids. Here the CDR3 DNA reads TGTGCCAGCAGCTTAATGGGCAGGAATACGCAGTATTTT. Translated, it gives CASSLMGRNTQYF. The full variable domain, in which reference TRBV7-2 and TRBJ2-3 provide the parts outside the CDR3, is GAGVSQSPSNKVTEKGKDVELRCDPISGHTALYWYRQSLGQGLEFLIYFQGNSAPDKSGLPSDRFSAERTGGSVSTLTIQRTQQEDSAVYLCASSLMGRNTQYFGPGTRLTVL.

This clone was seen only a few times. V gene TRBV6-5 combines with J gene TRBJ2-7; TRBD1 matches at 10 bases. V shed 2 bases, J shed 3 bases, and the junction held 4 bases outside the gene matches. Per the germline V gene, CDR1 is MNHEY and CDR2 is SVGAGI. This CDR3 is built from 15 residues. CDR3 bases: TGTGCCAGCAGTTACCGGGACAGGGGTGGCTACGAGCAGTACTTC. It translates to CASSYRDRGGYEQYF.

The chain employs TRBV7-3 and TRBJ2-3; 8 bases line up with TRBD2. CDR1 and CDR2 (germline): SGHTA, FQGTGA. The CDR3 is 15 amino acids. With 5 bases clipped from V and 4 bases from J, the junction kept 8 bases outside the gene matches. The CDR3 DNA reads as TGTGCCAGCAGCCCTTTTGCGGGGGGCCCAGATACGCAGTATTTT. Translation: CASSPFAGGPDTQYF.

This chain connects TRBV10-3 to TRBJ2-7, with 8 bases matching TRBD1. Germline CDR1 and CDR2: ENHRY and SYGVKD. CDR3 size: 14 residues. The V segment lost 6 bases and the J segment 5 bases; nucleotides outside the gene matches: 9. CDR3 nucleotide sequence: TGTGCCATCAGGTCGAGACAGGGGTTCGACGAGCAGTACTTC. This encodes CAIRSRQGFDEQYF.

This sequence joins TRBV14 and TRBJ1-1; 7 bases map to TRBD1. The CDR3 runs to 13 residues. The germline V gene encodes CDR1 SGHDN and CDR2 FVKESK. Losses at the gene ends were 7 bases for V and 10 bases for J; bases not matched to a gene: 12. For the CDR3, the DNA is TGTGCCAGCACCTCAGTGGAGGGGGCTTCAGCTTTCTTT. Its protein is CASTSVEGASAFF.

The sample holds one count of this clone. V is TRBV1 and J is TRBJ2-3; the table's D call, TRBD2, has no DNA check behind it. TRBV1 is a known pseudogene. This CDR3 comprises 16 residues. This chain's CDR3 is CTSSPLAGKVVDTQYF. As DNA, the CDR3 is TGCACCAGCAGCCCTCTAGCGGGGAAAGTTGTAGATACGCAGTATTTT.

The CDR3 region is CASSPARGGALYGYTF. DNA for the CDR3: TGTGCCAGCTCACCCGCCCGGGGGGGGGCTCTCTATGGCTACACCTTC. The V gene is TRBV18, the J gene TRBJ1-2; TRBD1 is a possible D gene (6 bases). Trimming removed 3 bases from V and 4 bases from J, with 18 bases in between. Germline CDR1 reads KGHSH; CDR2 reads LQKENI. The length of the CDR3 is 16 residues.

The chain recombines TRBV5-1 with TRBJ1-4; the match to TRBD1 covers 10 bases. Germline values: CDR1 SGHRS, CDR2 YFSETQ. CDR3 length equals 17 residues. The junction had 6 bases not matched to a gene; V was cut back by 4 bases and J by 0 bases. The CDR3: CASSPGQGIPTNEKLFF. Written as DNA, the CDR3 is TGCGCCAGCAGCCCGGGACAGGGGATACCAACTAATGAAAAACTGTTTTTT.

The chain is built from TRBV28 and TRBJ1-2, with D possibly matching TRBD1 (5 bases). Germline V gene lookup returns CDR1 MDHEN and CDR2 SYDVKM. Trimming removed 1 base at V and 9 bases at J, with 12 bases between. This CDR3 is built from 13 residues. In DNA, the CDR3 is TGTGCCAGCAGTTTATATGATGGGGCGAGCTACACCTTC. It yields the protein CASSLYDGASYTF.

The chain links TRBV28 to TRBJ1-1, with D unclear. The germline CDR1 and CDR2 sequences are MDHEN and SYDVKM. There are 13 residues in the CDR3. Trimming stripped 6 bases from V and 6 bases from J, with 14 bases between. The CDR3 reads CASSLGGRAEAFF. The CDR3 nucleotides read TGTGCCAGCAGCCTGGGAGGGAGAGCTGAAGCTTTCTTT.

The V gene is TRBV18, the J gene TRBJ2-2, with D hard to call. CDR1 and CDR2 from the germline V gene are KGHSH and LQKENI. Trimming left V 3 bases short and J 3 bases short, with 8 bases between. This CDR3 is 14 amino acids long. CDR3 DNA sequence: TGTGCCAGCTCACCGAGCCAGGACACCGGGGAGCTGTTTTTT. Translated, it gives CASSPSQDTGELFF. The entire variable domain, with the rest obtained from reference TRBV18 and TRBJ2-2, is as follows: NAGVMQNPRHLVRRRGQEARLRCSPMKGHSHVYWYRQLPEEGLKFMVYLQKENIIDESGMPKERFSAEFPKEGPSILRIQQVVRGDSAAYFCASSPSQDTGELFFGEGSRLTVL.

This chain uses TRBV7-9 with TRBJ1-6; D is ambiguous. Trimming cost V 1 base and J 0 bases, with 4 bases left between them. The CDR3 has 15 residues. CDR1 is SEHNR, CDR2 FQNEAQ, per germline (reference sequence). This CDR3 is CASSLDSSYNSPLHF. The CDR3 coding sequence is TGTGCCAGCAGCTTAGATAGCTCCTATAATTCACCCCTCCACTTT.

The rearrangement uses TRBV2 and TRBJ1-6; 9 bases are a match to TRBD1. The germline V gene encodes CDR1 SNHLY and CDR2 FYNNEI. V lost 9 bases and J lost 10; bases outside the gene matches: 7. This CDR3 is 13 amino acids long. The CDR3 spells CASRDREGSPLHF. CDR3 bases: TGTGCCAGTAGGGACAGGGAGGGATCACCCCTCCACTTT.

The chain recombines TRBV6-6 with TRBJ1-4; 7 bases line up with TRBD1. The germline V gene has CDR1 MNHNY and CDR2 SVGAGI (reference sequence). The CDR3 is 16 residues long. J was trimmed by 7 bases and V by 5 bases; bases with no gene match: 13. The CDR3 region has the DNA TGTGCCAGCAGTAAGAACGGACAGGAAGTAGGTGAAAAACTGTTTTTT. This codes for CASSKNGQEVGEKLFF.